This TCR beta chain is drawn from a study of beta chain features in type 1 diabetes. Broader study findings: The naive, central memory and Treg TCRB repertoires showed an apparent similarity that was greater among patients than among healthy donors.

With respect to this clone: What it binds is not known.

Expressed TCRB transcripts were sequenced, since all the RNA that had been isolated was reverse transcribed. Clones were read by immunoSEQ multiplex PCR, and TCRdb kept only the in-frame ones, dropping some. Among hundreds of thousands of clones, about 15% were seen once, and the ten largest hold 6.7%. This CDR3 contains 13 residues. CDR1 and CDR2 (germline): SNHLY, FYNNEI. The V end lost 5 bases, the J end lost 3 bases, and 7 bases lay between the germline ends. On average, the one heparinised blood draw given by each donor was about 116 mL. The sequence derives from a man aged 30-40 years in good health. The chain recombines TRBV2 with TRBJ1-4; D remains unclear. The specimen was central memory CD4+ T cells from blood. The chain's CDR3 is CASSFFPNEKLFF. CDR3 bases: TGTGCCAGCAGTTTTTTTCCTAATGAAAAACTGTTTTTT.